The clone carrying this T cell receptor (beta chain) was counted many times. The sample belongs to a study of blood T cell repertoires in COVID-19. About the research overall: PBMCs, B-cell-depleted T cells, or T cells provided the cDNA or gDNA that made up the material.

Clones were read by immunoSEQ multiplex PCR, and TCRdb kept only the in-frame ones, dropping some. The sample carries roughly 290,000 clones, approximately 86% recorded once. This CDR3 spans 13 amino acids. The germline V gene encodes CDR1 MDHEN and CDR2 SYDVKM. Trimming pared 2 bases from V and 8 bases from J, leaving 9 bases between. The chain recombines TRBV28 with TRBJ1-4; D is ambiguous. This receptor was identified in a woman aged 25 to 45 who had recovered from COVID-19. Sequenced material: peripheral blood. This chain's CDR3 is CASSLPRREKLFF. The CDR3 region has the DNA TGTGCCAGCAGTTTACCGAGGAGGGAAAAACTGTTTTTT.